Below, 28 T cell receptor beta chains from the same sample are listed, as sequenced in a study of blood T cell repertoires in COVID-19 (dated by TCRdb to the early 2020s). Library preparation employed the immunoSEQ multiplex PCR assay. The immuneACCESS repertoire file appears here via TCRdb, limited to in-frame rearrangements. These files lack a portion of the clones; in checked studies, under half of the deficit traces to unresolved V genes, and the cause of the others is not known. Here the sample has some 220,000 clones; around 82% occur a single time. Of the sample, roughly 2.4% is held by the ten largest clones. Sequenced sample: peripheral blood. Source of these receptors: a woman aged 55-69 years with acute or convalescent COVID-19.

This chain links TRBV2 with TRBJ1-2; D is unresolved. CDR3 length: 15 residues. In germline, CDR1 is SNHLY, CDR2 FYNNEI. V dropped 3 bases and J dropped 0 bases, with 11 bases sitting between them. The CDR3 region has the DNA TGTGCCAGCAGTGAGGCGGGATCAGCTAACTATGGCTACACCTTC. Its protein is CASSEAGSANYGYTF.

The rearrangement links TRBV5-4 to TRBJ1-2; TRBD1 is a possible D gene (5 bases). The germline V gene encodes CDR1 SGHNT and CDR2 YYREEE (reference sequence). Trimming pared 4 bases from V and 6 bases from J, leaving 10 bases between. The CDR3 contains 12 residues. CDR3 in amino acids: CASSREGDGYTF. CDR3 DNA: TGTGCCAGCAGCCGTGAAGGGGATGGCTACACCTTC.

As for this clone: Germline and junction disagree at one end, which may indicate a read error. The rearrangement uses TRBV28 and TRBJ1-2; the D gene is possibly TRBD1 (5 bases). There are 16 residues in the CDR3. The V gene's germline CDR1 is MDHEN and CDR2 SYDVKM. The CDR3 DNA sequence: TGTGCCAGCAGTTTATCGTCAGGGAGGGCCCACTATCGCTACACCTTC. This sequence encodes CASSLSSGRAHYRYTF.

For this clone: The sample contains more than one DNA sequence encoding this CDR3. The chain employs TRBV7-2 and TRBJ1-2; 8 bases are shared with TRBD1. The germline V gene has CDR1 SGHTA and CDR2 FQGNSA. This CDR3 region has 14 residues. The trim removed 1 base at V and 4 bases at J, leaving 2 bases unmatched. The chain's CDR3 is CASSLDRGSYGYTF. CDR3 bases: TGTGCCAGCAGCTTAGACAGGGGGTCCTATGGCTACACCTTC. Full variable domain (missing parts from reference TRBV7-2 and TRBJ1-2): GAGVSQSPSNKVTEKGKDVELRCDPISGHTALYWYRQSLGQGLEFLIYFQGNSAPDKSGLPSDRFSAERTGGSVSTLTIQRTQQEDSAVYLCASSLDRGSYGYTFGSGTRLTVV.

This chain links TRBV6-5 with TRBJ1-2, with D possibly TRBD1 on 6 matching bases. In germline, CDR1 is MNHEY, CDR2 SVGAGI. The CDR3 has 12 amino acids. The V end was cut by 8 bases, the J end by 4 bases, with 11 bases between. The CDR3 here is CASRTASYGYTF. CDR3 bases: TGTGCCAGCCGGACAGCGTCCTATGGCTACACCTTC.

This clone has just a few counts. The CDR3 DNA follows: TGTGCCAGCAGCGAATACACATACAGACGGGCGGGGACTGAAGCTTTCTTT. This gives the protein CASSEYTYRRAGTEAFF. J is TRBJ1-1 and V is TRBV5-4; D is uncertain. The CDR3 consists of 17 residues. The germline V gene encodes CDR1 SGHNT and CDR2 YYREEE (reference sequence). Trimming took 4 bases from V and 5 from J, leaving 24 bases between them.

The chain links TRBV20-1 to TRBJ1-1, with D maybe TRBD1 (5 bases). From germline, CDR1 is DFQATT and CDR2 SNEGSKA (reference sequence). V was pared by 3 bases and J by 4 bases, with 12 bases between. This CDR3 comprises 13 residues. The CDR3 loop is CSASSGMSTEAFF. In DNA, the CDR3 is TGCAGTGCTAGTTCAGGGATGAGCACTGAAGCTTTCTTT.

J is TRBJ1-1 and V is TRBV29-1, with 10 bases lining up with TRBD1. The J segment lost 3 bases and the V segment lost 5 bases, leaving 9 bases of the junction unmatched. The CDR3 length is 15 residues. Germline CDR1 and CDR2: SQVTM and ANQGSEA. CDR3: CSVRGGQGTDTEAFF. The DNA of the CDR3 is TGCAGCGTTCGGGGGGGACAGGGGACCGACACTGAAGCTTTCTTT.

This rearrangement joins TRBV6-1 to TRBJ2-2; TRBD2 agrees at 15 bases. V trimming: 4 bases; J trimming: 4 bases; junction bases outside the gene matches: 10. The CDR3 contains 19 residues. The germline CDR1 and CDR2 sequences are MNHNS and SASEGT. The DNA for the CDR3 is TGTGCCAGCAGTGGCCCCGGACTAGCGGGGGGGCTTGGCACCGGGGAGCTGTTTTTT. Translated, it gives CASSGPGLAGGLGTGELFF.

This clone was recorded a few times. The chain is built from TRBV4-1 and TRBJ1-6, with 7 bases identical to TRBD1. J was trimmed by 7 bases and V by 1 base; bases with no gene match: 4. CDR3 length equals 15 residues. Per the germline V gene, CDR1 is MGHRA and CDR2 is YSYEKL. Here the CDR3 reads CASSQAGQKNSPLHF. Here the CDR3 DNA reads TGCGCCAGCAGCCAAGCGGGACAGAAAAATTCACCCCTCCACTTT.

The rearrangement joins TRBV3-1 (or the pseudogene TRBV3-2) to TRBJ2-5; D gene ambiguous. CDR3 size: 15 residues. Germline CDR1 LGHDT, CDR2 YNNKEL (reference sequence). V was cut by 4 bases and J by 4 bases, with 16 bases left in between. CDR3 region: CASSRSRVATETQYF. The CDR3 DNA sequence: TGTGCCAGCAGCCGATCTCGCGTAGCAACAGAGACCCAGTACTTC.

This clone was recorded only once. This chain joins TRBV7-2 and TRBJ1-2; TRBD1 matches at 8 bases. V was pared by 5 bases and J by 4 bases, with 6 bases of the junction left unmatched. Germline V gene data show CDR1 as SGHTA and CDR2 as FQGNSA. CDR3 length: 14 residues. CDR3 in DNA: TGTGCCAGCAGCCCCCGGGACAGGTCCTATGGCTACACCTTC. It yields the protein CASSPRDRSYGYTF.

The CDR3 protein is CASSTRNTQYF. The CDR3 DNA sequence: TGTGCCAGCAGCACCAGGAATACGCAGTATTTT. The chain employs TRBV12-3 or TRBV12-4 and TRBJ2-3; D gene unclear. Trimming removed 6 bases from V and 7 bases from J, with 8 bases in between. The CDR3 runs 11 residues.

CDR3 region: CASTLSGANVLTF. CDR3 nucleotide sequence: TGTGCCAGCACCCTCTCTGGGGCCAACGTCCTGACTTTC. The gene calls are TRBV3-1 (or the pseudogene TRBV3-2) and TRBJ2-6, with D unclear. V was pared by 7 bases and J by 0 bases, with 4 bases between. The CDR3 sequence is 13 residues long. CDR1 and CDR2 from the germline V gene are LGHDT and YNNKEL (reference sequence).

CDR3 loop: CASSYRLYGYTF. CDR3 coding DNA: TGTGCCAGCAGTTATAGACTGTATGGCTACACCTTC. The chain combines TRBV6-2 or TRBV6-3 with TRBJ1-2; D remains unclear. Trimming took off 3 bases at V and 5 bases at J, with 7 bases between the two ends. The CDR3 is made up of 12 amino acids. The germline V gene encodes CDR1 MNHEY and CDR2 SVGEGT.

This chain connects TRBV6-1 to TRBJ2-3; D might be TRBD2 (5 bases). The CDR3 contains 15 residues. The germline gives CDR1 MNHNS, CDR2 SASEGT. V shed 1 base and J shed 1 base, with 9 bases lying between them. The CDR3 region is CASSEGGFGTDTQYF. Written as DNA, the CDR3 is TGTGCCAGCAGTGAAGGAGGGTTTGGCACAGATACGCAGTATTTT.

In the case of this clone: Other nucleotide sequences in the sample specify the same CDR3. For the CDR3, the DNA is TGTGCCAGTAGTATTAGAGATCAGCCCCAGCATTTT. This gives the protein CASSIRDQPQHF. The rearrangement uses TRBV19 and TRBJ1-5; D ambiguous. V was cut by 3 bases and J by 5 bases, with 5 bases left in between. Germline V gene lookup returns CDR1 LNHDA and CDR2 SQIVND (reference sequence). The CDR3 totals 12 residues.

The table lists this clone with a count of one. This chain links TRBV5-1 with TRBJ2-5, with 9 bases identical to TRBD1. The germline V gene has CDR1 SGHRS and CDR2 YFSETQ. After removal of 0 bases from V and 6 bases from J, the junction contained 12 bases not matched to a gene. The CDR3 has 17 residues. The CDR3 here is CASSLGSRDRVIQTQYF. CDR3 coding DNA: TGCGCCAGCAGCTTGGGGTCTCGGGACAGGGTAATTCAGACCCAGTACTTC.

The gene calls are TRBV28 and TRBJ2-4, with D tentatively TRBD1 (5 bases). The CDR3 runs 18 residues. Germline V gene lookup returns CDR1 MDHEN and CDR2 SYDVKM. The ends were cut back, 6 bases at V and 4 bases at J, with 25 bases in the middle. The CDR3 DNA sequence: TGTGCCAGCAGCTATTCCTATATGGGCGCGACAGCTAAAAACATTCAGTACTTC. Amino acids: CASSYSYMGATAKNIQYF. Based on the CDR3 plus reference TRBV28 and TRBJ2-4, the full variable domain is DVKVTQSSRYLVKRTGEKVFLECVQDMDHENMFWYRQDPGLGLRLIYFSYDVKMKEKGDIPEGYSVSREKKERFSLILESASTNQTSMYLCASSYSYMGATAKNIQYFGAGTRLSVL.

The CDR3 DNA reads TGTGCCAGTAGTATAAGGAGCGGACGGCCCCCCACTGAAGCTTTCTTT. Its translation is CASSIRSGRPPTEAFF. The V gene is TRBV19, the J gene TRBJ1-1; the D is unclear. The V end lost 2 bases, the J end lost 4 bases, and 17 bases lay between the germline ends. The length of the CDR3 is 16 residues. CDR1 and CDR2 from the germline V gene are LNHDA and SQIVND (reference sequence).

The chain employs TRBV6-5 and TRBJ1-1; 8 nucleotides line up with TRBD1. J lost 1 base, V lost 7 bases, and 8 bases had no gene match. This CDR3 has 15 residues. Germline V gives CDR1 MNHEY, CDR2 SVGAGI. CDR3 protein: CASTPGDRKNTEAFF. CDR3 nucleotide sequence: TGTGCCAGCACCCCAGGGGACAGGAAGAACACTGAAGCTTTCTTT.

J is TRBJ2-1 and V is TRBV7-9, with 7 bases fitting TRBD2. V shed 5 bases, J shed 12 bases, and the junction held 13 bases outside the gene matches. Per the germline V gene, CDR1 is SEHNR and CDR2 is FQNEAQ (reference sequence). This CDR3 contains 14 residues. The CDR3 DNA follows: TGTGCCAGCAGCCAAGGACTAGTCGTAGGTGGGCAGTTCTTC. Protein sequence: CASSQGLVVGGQFF.

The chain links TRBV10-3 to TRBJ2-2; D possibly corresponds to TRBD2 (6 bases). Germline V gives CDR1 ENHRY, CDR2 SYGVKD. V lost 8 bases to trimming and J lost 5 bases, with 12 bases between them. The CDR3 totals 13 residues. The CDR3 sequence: CAIGGRETGELFF. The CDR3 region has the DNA TGTGCCATCGGGGGACGGGAGACCGGGGAGCTGTTTTTT.

CDR3 DNA sequence: TGCGCCAGCAGCTTGGCCGGGACAGGGAAGGCAGATACGCAGTATTTT. It yields the protein CASSLAGTGKADTQYF. The chain combines TRBV5-1 with TRBJ2-3; TRBD1 agrees at 9 bases. CDR1 and CDR2 from the germline V gene are SGHRS and YFSETQ. The CDR3 consists of 16 residues. J was trimmed by 4 bases and V by 0 bases; bases with no gene match: 6.

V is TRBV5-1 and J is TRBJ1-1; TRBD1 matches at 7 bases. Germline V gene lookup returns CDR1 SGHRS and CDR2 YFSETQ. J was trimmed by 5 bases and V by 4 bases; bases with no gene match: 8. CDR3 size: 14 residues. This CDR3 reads CASSPSGTETEAFF. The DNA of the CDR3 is TGCGCCAGCAGCCCGTCCGGGACAGAGACTGAAGCTTTCTTT.

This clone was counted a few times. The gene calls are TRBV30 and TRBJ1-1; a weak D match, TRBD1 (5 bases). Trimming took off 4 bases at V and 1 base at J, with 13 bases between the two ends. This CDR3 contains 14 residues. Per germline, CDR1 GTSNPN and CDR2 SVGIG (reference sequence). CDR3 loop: CAWNGGTANTEAFF. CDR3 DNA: TGTGCCTGGAACGGGGGGACCGCGAACACTGAAGCTTTCTTT.

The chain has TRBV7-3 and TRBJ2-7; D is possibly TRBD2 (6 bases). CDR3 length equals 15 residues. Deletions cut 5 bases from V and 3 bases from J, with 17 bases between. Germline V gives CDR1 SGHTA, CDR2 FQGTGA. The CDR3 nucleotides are TGTGCCAGCAGCGAATACCCGGGACTCCTCTACGAGCAGTACTTC. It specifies CASSEYPGLLYEQYF.

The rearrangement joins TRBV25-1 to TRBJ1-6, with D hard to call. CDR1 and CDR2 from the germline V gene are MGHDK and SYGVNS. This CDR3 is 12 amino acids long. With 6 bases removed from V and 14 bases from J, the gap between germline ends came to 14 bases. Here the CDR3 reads CASSRSWRALHF. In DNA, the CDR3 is TGTGCCAGCAGCCGATCTTGGCGGGCCCTCCACTTT.